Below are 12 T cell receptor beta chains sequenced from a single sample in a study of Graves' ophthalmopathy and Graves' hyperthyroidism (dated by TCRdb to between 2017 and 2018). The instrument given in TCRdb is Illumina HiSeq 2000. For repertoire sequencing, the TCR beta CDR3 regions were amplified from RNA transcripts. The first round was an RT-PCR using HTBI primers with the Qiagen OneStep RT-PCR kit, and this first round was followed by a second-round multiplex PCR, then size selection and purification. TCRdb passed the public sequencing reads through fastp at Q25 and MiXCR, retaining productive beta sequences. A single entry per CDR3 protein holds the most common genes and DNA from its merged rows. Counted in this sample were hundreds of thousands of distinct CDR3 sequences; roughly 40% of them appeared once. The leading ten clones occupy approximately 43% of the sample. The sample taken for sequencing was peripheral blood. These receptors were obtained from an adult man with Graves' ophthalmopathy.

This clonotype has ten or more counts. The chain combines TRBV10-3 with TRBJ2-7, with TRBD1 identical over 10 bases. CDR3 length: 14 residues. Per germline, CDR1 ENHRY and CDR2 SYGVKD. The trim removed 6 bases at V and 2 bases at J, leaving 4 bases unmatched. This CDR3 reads CAIRPGQGTYEQYF. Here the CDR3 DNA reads TGTGCCATCAGACCGGGACAGGGGACCTACGAGCAGTACTTC.

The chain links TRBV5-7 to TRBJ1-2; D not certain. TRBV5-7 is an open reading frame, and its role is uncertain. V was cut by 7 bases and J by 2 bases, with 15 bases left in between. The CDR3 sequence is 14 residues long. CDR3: CASSPSQENYGYTF. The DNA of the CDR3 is TGTGCCAGCTCACCCAGTCAGGAGAACTATGGCTACACCTTC.

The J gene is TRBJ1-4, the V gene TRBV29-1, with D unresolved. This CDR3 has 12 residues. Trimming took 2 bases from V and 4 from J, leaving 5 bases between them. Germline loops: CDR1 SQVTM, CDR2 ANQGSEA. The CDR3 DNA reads TGCAGCGTTGAATGGAGTAATGAAAAACTGTTTTTT. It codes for CSVEWSNEKLFF.

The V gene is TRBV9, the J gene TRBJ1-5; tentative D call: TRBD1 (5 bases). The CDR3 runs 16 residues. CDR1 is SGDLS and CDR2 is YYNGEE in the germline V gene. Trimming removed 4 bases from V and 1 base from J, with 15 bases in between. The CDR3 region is CASSQVRGVSNQPQHF. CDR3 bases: TGTGCCAGCAGCCAAGTGCGAGGGGTCAGCAATCAGCCCCAGCATTTT.

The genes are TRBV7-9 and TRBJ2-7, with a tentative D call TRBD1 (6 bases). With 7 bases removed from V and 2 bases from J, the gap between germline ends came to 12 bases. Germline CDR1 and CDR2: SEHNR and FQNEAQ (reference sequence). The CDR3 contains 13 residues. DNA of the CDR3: TGTGCCAGCACCTTTGAGGGGGCCTACGAGCAGTACGTC. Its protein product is CASTFEGAYEQYV.

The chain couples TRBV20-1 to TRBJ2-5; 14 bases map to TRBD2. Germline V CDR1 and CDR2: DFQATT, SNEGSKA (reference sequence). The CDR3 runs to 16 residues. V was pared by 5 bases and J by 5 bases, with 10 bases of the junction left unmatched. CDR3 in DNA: TGCAGTGCTCGATCCCCGACTAGCGGGAGGGTGGAGACCCAGTACTTC. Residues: CSARSPTSGRVETQYF.

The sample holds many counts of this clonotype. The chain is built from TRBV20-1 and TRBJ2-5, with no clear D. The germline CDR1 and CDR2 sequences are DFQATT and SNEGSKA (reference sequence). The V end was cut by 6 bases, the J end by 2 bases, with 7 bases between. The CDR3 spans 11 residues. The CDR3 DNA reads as TGCAGTGCCCTAGGACAAGAGACCCAGTACTTC. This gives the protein CSALGQETQYF.

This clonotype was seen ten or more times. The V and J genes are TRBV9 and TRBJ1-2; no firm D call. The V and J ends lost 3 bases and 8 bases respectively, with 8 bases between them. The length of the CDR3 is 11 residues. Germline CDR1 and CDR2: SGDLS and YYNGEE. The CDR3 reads CASSAGSGYTF. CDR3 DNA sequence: TGTGCCAGCAGCGCGGGCAGCGGCTACACCTTC.

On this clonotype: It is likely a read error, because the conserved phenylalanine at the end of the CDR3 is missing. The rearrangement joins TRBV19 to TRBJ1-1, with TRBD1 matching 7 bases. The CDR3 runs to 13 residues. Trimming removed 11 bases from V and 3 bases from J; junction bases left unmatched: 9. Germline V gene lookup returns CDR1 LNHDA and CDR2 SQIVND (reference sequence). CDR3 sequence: CASRPQGHTEAFL. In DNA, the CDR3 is TGTGCCTCAAGGCCACAGGGGCACACTGAAGCTTTCCTT.

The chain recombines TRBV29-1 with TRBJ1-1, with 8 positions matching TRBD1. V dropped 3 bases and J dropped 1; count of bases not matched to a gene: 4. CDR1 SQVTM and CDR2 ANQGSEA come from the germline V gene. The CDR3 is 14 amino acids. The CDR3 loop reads CSVDPQGGNTEAFF. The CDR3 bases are TGCAGCGTTGACCCACAGGGGGGGAACACTGAAGCTTTCTTT.

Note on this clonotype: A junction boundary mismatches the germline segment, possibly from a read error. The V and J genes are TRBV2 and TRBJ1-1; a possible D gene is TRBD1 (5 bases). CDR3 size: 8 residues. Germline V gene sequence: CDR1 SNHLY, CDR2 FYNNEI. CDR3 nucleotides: TGTGCCAGCGGGTCCAGGGTGTTT. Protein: CASGSRVF.

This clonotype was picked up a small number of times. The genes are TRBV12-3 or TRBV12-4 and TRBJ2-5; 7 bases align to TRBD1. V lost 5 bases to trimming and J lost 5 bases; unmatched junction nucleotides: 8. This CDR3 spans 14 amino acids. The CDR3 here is CASSDTGTEETQYF. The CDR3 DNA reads TGTGCCAGCAGTGACACCGGGACAGAGGAGACCCAGTACTTC.